This TCR beta chain was profiled in a study of beta chain features in type 1 diabetes. Across the study: Patients did not differ from healthy donors in age, gender or cell yield. Regarding the study as a whole: Moderate yet significant TCRB CDR3 shortening was seen in Type 1 diabetes patients in all four CD4+ subsets. Patients with type 1 diabetes carried fewer insertions and had more deletions at their VDJ junctions.

Turning to this clone: Its antigen is unidentified. At one end, the junction sequence differs from germline, possibly due to a read error.

Donors underwent one heparinised blood draw, around 100 mL on average. This CDR3 is 12 amino acids long. Germline CDR1 SNHLY, CDR2 FYNNEI. All of the isolated RNA was reverse transcribed, so expressed TCRB transcripts were sequenced. The table came from immunoSEQ multiplex PCR; TCRdb's copy has only in-frame clones and leaves some out. The sample has 350,000 to 400,000 clones; more than 12% are singletons. This chain joins TRBV2 and TRBJ2-1; D gene unclear. This receptor was taken from a woman between 18 and 30 years old in good health. Sequenced material: naive CD4+ T cells from blood. The chain's CDR3 is CASREGYNEQFF. CDR3 coding DNA: TGTGCCAGCAGGGAAGGCTATAATGAGCAGTTCTTC.